The 10 T cell receptor beta chains listed next were all sequenced from one sample in a study of blood T cell repertoires in COVID-19. Generated by immunoSEQ multiplex PCR, the TCRdb table keeps only in-frame clones and is missing some. Of under 300,000 clones in the sample, approximately 86% are singletons; the top ten hold approximately 1.7%. The sample was PBMCs or T cells enriched from blood (not recorded which). The receptors were gathered from a woman aged 45-65 years who had recovered from COVID-19.

The chain recombines TRBV5-3 with TRBJ1-2; 10 bases map to TRBD1. TRBV5-3 is an open reading frame, and its role is uncertain. The CDR3 sequence is 15 residues long. V was clipped by 2 bases and J by 6 bases; unmatched bases: 7. The CDR3 nucleotides are TGTGCCAGAAGCTTCTATGTGACAGGGGGCAATGGCTACACCTTC. Its protein is CARSFYVTGGNGYTF.

Comments on this clone: One end of the junction is discordant with germline, which a read error may explain. V gene TRBV7-7 combines with J gene TRBJ2-1; 7 nucleotides match TRBD2. CDR1 is SSHAT, CDR2 FNYEAQ, per germline (reference sequence). The length of the CDR3 is 16 residues. This CDR3 is CASSLVPSGTYNEQFF. The CDR3 nucleotides are TGTGCTAGCAGCTTAGTTCCTAGCGGCACTTACAATGAGCAGTTCTTC.

The chain recombines TRBV30 with TRBJ2-7, with 9 bases fitting TRBD2. There are 16 residues in the CDR3. Germline CDR1 and CDR2: GTSNPN and SVGIG (reference sequence). J was trimmed by 2 bases and V by 3 bases; bases with no gene match: 11. The CDR3 nucleotides are TGTGCCTGGAGCGATGGGGCGGGAGGGTCCCCCTACGAGCAGTACTTC. Amino acids: CAWSDGAGGSPYEQYF. Using reference TRBV30 and TRBJ2-7 for the parts outside the CDR3, the full variable domain is SQTIHQWPATLVQPVGSPLSLECTVEGTSNPNLYWYRQAAGRGLQLLFYSVGIGQISSEVPQNLSASRPQDRQFILSSKKLLLSDSGFYLCAWSDGAGGSPYEQYFGPGTRLTVT.

This clone turned up a few times. The rearrangement links TRBV2 to TRBJ1-5, with D hard to call. The ends were cut back, 1 base at V and 2 bases at J, with 6 bases in the middle. The V gene's germline CDR1 is SNHLY and CDR2 FYNNEI. The CDR3 length is 14 residues. The CDR3 protein is CASSEVTGNQPQHF. Written as DNA, the CDR3 is TGTGCCAGCAGTGAAGTCACGGGCAATCAGCCCCAGCATTTT.

This clone showed up just once. The junction and the germline gene differ at one end; a read error may be behind it. The chain is built from TRBV7-7 and TRBJ2-1; 13 bases are shared with TRBD2. The V gene's germline CDR1 is SSHAT and CDR2 FNYEAQ (reference sequence). The CDR3 consists of 16 residues. The CDR3 protein is CASSQLAGGAYNEQFF. The CDR3 nucleotides read TGTGCTAGCAGCCAACTAGCGGGAGGGGCCTACAATGAGCAGTTCTTC.

This clone has only one observation. The chain is built from TRBV2 and TRBJ1-5; D gene ambiguous. CDR1 and CDR2 (germline): SNHLY, FYNNEI. The germline V and J ends were trimmed by 5 bases and 4 bases, with 9 bases remaining between them. This CDR3 has 13 residues. CDR3 in amino acids: CASSYMENQPQHF. The CDR3 coding sequence is TGTGCCAGCAGTTACATGGAGAATCAGCCCCAGCATTTT.

V gene TRBV30 combines with J gene TRBJ2-7, with 7 bases fitting TRBD2. The junction had 10 bases not matched to a gene; V was cut back by 4 bases and J by 4 bases. Germline loops: CDR1 GTSNPN, CDR2 SVGIG (reference sequence). This CDR3 is 14 amino acids long. The CDR3, as DNA: TGTGCCTGGAAACACGGCGGGAGTAAGTACGAGCAGTACTTC. This codes for CAWKHGGSKYEQYF.

This sequence joins TRBV5-4 and TRBJ2-5; perhaps TRBD2 as D (6 bases). Germline loops: CDR1 SGHNT, CDR2 YYREEE (reference sequence). The ends were cut back, 2 bases at V and 3 bases at J, with 11 bases in the middle. The CDR3 is 14 amino acids. CDR3 sequence reads: CASSFGGDKETQYF. The CDR3 DNA follows: TGTGCCAGCAGCTTCGGGGGAGACAAAGAGACCCAGTACTTC.

This sequence joins TRBV19 and TRBJ1-5; 9 nucleotides agree with TRBD1. V shed 7 bases, J shed 6 bases, and the junction held 7 bases outside the gene matches. This CDR3 region has 14 residues. Germline values: CDR1 LNHDA, CDR2 SQIVND (reference sequence). This chain's CDR3 is CASTETGGVQPQHF. In DNA form, the CDR3 reads TGTGCCAGTACGGAGACAGGGGGTGTTCAGCCCCAGCATTTT.

The V gene is TRBV3-1 (or the pseudogene TRBV3-2), the J gene TRBJ2-2, with D perhaps TRBD2 (6 bases). V was clipped by 3 bases and J by 7 bases, with 18 bases between them. Germline V gene sequence: CDR1 LGHDT, CDR2 YNNKEL (reference sequence). CDR3 length: 16 amino acids. CDR3 in amino acids: CASSQGGAGTHGELFF. The CDR3 nucleotides are TGTGCCAGCAGCCAGGGTGGCGCGGGAACCCACGGGGAGCTGTTTTTT.